Included here is one TCR beta chain sequence, with context. Its specificity is unknown. This table comes from immunoSEQ multiplex PCR, and its TCRdb copy is limited to in-frame clones, with some not included. This sample yields 160,000 or so clones, of which roughly nine tenths are seen a single time; about 4.3% belongs to the top ten. The sample is drawn from a study of lymphopenia after photon versus proton radiotherapy. Findings of the study overall: Proton therapy kept repertoires fairly stable, unlike photons, which gained effector/memory cells. Post-nadir diversity loss with photons came from oligoclonal expansion, particularly CD8+ Temra cells. Authors raise, but do not show, better survival with proton therapy. A bigger post-nadir fall in TCR diversity correlated inversely with survival time in deceased patients.

The junction had 8 bases not matched to a gene; V was cut back by 5 bases and J by 5 bases. The CDR3 contains 15 residues. Germline V gives CDR1 MNHEY, CDR2 SVGAGI. The receptor was derived from a man over 45 with gastric cancer. This specimen was peripheral blood, taken from a patient treated with photon-based radiotherapy. This chain connects TRBV6-5 to TRBJ2-5; 10 nucleotides align to TRBD1. CDR3 in DNA: TGTGCCAGCAGTCCCGACAGGGGGCGAAGGGAGACCCAGTACTTC. Residues: CASSPDRGRRETQYF.